A single sample is the source of the 17 T cell receptor beta chains below, sequenced in a study of cytomegalovirus exposure and HLA in healthy donors. It was with 60 Vbeta and 13 Jbeta primers that the PCR ran. Assay: immunoSEQ multiplex PCR; the TCRdb copy retains only in-frame clones and omits some. The sample includes 100,000 or so clones, 55% to 80% seen only once; the top ten take about 3.7%. The sample consisted of PBMCs. Every receptor here comes from a man aged 35 to 55 in good health and CMV-seronegative.

The J gene is TRBJ2-7, the V gene TRBV29-1; 8 nucleotides agree with TRBD2. The V gene end was trimmed by 7 bases and the J gene end by 2 bases; junction bases not matched to a gene: 7. This CDR3 contains 13 residues. CDR1 is SQVTM, CDR2 ANQGSEA, per germline. The CDR3 region has the DNA TGCAGCGCCGGACTAGCACTCCCCTACGAGCAGTACTTC. Protein: CSAGLALPYEQYF.

V usage is TRBV14 and J usage is TRBJ1-1, with D tentatively TRBD1 (6 bases). Trimming removed 3 bases from V and 11 bases from J, with 25 bases in between. Looked up from germline, CDR1 is SGHDN and CDR2 is FVKESK. The CDR3 is 16 amino acids. The CDR3 protein is CASSQGGQGLWVRAFF. The CDR3 DNA reads as TGTGCCAGCAGCCAGGGGGGCCAGGGACTATGGGTTCGGGCTTTCTTT.

V and J are TRBV19 and TRBJ1-2; possible D gene TRBD1, 5 bases. With 3 bases removed from V and 8 bases from J, the gap between germline ends came to 10 bases. CDR3 length: 12 residues. Germline V gene lookup returns CDR1 LNHDA and CDR2 SQIVND (reference sequence). For the CDR3, the DNA is TGTGCCAGTAGTATCAGGGAACGAGGCTACACCTTC. This translates into CASSIRERGYTF.

The chain links TRBV30 to TRBJ1-2, with 7 bases aligning to TRBD1. The trim removed 3 bases at V and 4 bases at J, leaving 2 bases unmatched. The CDR3 loop spans 12 amino acids. Germline V gives CDR1 GTSNPN, CDR2 SVGIG (reference sequence). The CDR3 region has the DNA TGTGCCTGGAGACAGGGGCTCTATGGCTACACCTTC. It translates to CAWRQGLYGYTF.

This clone showed up just a few times. This chain links TRBV9 with TRBJ1-1, with D possibly TRBD1 on 6 matching bases. This CDR3 has 16 amino acids. Trimming stripped 4 bases from V and 5 bases from J, with 21 bases between. Germline values: CDR1 SGDLS, CDR2 YYNGEE. The CDR3 loop reads CASSIIYEQGSTEAFF. The CDR3 region has the DNA TGTGCCAGCAGCATAATTTACGAACAGGGTTCTACTGAAGCTTTCTTT.

The chain uses TRBV30 and TRBJ2-3, with D perhaps TRBD2 (6 bases). The CDR3 length is 13 residues. V was clipped by 1 base and J by 1 base, with 6 bases between them. Germline V lookup: CDR1 GTSNPN, CDR2 SVGIG (reference sequence). CDR3 DNA sequence: TGTGCCTGGAGTGGGGGGGGCACAGATACGCAGTATTTT. Translation: CAWSGGGTDTQYF.

This clone was counted a few times. The gene calls are TRBV6-1 and TRBJ2-4; 7 bases agree with TRBD2. CDR3 size: 13 residues. V lost 4 bases to trimming and J lost 8 bases; unmatched junction nucleotides: 5. CDR1 and CDR2 from the germline V gene are MNHNS and SASEGT. CDR3: CASSARGGDIQYF. In DNA form, the CDR3 reads TGTGCCAGCAGTGCGAGGGGAGGGGACATTCAGTACTTC.

The chain joins TRBV6-5 to TRBJ2-3, with a tentative D call TRBD1 (5 bases). This CDR3 is built from 14 residues. V lost 2 bases to trimming and J lost 8 bases, with 14 bases between them. Germline V gene lookup returns CDR1 MNHEY and CDR2 SVGAGI. CDR3 coding DNA: TGTGCCAGCAGTTACCAATTCAGGGCGGCTACGCAGTATTTT. It specifies CASSYQFRAATQYF.

The J gene is TRBJ1-5, the V gene TRBV4-1; 11 bases agree with TRBD1. Germline values: CDR1 MGHRA, CDR2 YSYEKL. The trim removed 5 bases at V and 1 base at J, leaving 7 bases unmatched. The CDR3 runs to 17 residues. The CDR3 coding sequence is TGCGCCAGCAGCGGGACAGGGGGTTTCGGGAGCAATCAGCCCCAGCATTTT. Amino acids: CASSGTGGFGSNQPQHF.

V gene TRBV7-9 combines with J gene TRBJ2-3; D may be TRBD2 (5 bases). The CDR3 loop spans 16 amino acids. CDR1 and CDR2 from the germline V gene are SEHNR and FQNEAQ (reference sequence). V was pared by 6 bases and J by 0 bases, with 16 bases between. CDR3 in DNA: TGTGCCAGCAGTCGACTGGTGGACTCTAGCACAGATACGCAGTATTTT. Residues: CASSRLVDSSTDTQYF.

The chain recombines TRBV5-6 with TRBJ2-7; 7 positions match TRBD1. J gave up 4 bases and V 0 bases, and 7 bases lay outside the gene matches. Germline V gene data show CDR1 as SGHDT and CDR2 as YYEEEE. The CDR3 runs to 15 residues. Here the CDR3 reads CASSLEYRGGYEQYF. CDR3 coding DNA: TGTGCCAGCAGCTTGGAGTACAGGGGTGGGTACGAGCAGTACTTC.

The genes are TRBV5-1 and TRBJ2-2; perhaps TRBD2 as D (6 bases). The CDR3 contains 15 residues. V lost 7 bases and J 0 bases, leaving 13 bases between the germline ends. Germline V CDR1 and CDR2: SGHRS, YFSETQ. CDR3 amino acids: CASSTGDSNTGELFF. The CDR3 nucleotides are TGCGCCAGCTCGACCGGGGACTCGAACACCGGGGAGCTGTTTTTT.

This chain links TRBV7-6 with TRBJ1-6; no definite D call. V was shortened by 1 base and J by 4 bases, with 14 bases between the two germline ends. Germline lookup yields CDR1 SGHVS and CDR2 FNYEAQ. The CDR3 covers 17 residues. The CDR3 here is CASSLGAARRYNSPLHF. The CDR3, as DNA: TGTGCCAGCAGCTTAGGGGCGGCCAGGAGGTATAATTCACCCCTCCACTTT.

The chain employs TRBV5-4 and TRBJ2-7, with 8 bases lining up with TRBD2. Germline values: CDR1 SGHNT, CDR2 YYREEE (reference sequence). This CDR3 is 14 amino acids long. Trimming took 4 bases from V and 7 from J; bases not matched to a gene: 10. The CDR3 DNA reads TGTGCCAGCAGCACGCCCGGACTAGCAGGGGAGCAGTACTTC. Its protein product is CASSTPGLAGEQYF.

The rearrangement links TRBV6-8 to TRBJ1-5; TRBD1 matches 10 bases. From germline, CDR1 is MNHGY and CDR2 SAAAGT. J gave up 3 bases and V 5 bases, and 13 bases lay outside the gene matches. The CDR3 is made up of 18 amino acids. The CDR3 sequence is CASSTGDRDRGLNQPQHF. CDR3 nucleotides: TGTGCCAGCAGTACAGGGGACCGGGACAGGGGTCTCAATCAGCCCCAGCATTTT.

V usage is TRBV7-9 and J usage is TRBJ2-2; perhaps TRBD2 as D (6 bases). In germline, CDR1 is SEHNR, CDR2 FQNEAQ (reference sequence). CDR3 size: 13 residues. CDR3 nucleotide sequence: TGTGTTCGCGGGGCTGCGAACACCGGGGAGCTGTTTTTT. Translated, it gives CVRGAANTGELFF.

The chain uses TRBV11-2 and TRBJ2-7; D gene ambiguous. Germline values: CDR1 SGHAT, CDR2 FQNNGV. The CDR3 spans 11 residues. V was pared by 3 bases and J by 4 bases, with 4 bases between. The CDR3 DNA is TGTGCCAGCAGCTTTCGTTACGAGCAGTACTTC. Translation gives CASSFRYEQYF.